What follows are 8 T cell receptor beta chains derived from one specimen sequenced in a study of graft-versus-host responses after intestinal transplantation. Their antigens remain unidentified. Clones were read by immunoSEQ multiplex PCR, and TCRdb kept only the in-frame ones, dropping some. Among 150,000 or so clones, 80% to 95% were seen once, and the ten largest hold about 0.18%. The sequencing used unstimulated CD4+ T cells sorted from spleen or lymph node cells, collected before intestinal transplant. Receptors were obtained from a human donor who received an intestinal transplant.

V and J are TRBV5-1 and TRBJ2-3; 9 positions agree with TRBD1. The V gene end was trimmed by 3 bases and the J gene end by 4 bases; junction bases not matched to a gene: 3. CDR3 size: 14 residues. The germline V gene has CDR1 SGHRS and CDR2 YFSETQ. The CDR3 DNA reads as TGCGCCAGCAGCTACGGGACAGGGCCAGATACGCAGTATTTT. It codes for CASSYGTGPDTQYF.

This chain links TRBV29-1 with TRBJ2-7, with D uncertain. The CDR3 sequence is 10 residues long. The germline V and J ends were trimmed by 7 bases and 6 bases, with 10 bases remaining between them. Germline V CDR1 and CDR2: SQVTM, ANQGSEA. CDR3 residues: CSASDREQYF. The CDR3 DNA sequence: TGCAGCGCAAGTGACCGCGAGCAGTACTTC.

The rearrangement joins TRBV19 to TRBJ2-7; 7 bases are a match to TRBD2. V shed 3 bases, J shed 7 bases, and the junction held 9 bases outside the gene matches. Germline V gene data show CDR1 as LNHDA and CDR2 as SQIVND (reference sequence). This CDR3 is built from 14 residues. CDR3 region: CASSIFAGEGEQYF. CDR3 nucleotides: TGTGCCAGTAGTATCTTTGCGGGAGAGGGAGAGCAGTACTTC.

The CDR3 bases are TGTGCCAGTAGTCTAGCGGGGAGCTACGAGCAGTACTTC. The encoded protein is CASSLAGSYEQYF. The chain employs TRBV19 and TRBJ2-7; 9 bases agree with TRBD2. The CDR3 extends over 13 amino acids. After removal of 5 bases from V and 3 bases from J, the junction contained 2 bases not matched to a gene. Germline CDR1 LNHDA, CDR2 SQIVND (reference sequence).

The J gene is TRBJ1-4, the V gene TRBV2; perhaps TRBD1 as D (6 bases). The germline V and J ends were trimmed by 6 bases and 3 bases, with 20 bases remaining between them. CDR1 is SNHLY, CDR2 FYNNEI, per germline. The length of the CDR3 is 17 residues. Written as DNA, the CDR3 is TGTGCCAGCAGAGTCAAGGGGGTCCTTTGGGCTAATGAAAAACTGTTTTTT. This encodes CASRVKGVLWANEKLFF.

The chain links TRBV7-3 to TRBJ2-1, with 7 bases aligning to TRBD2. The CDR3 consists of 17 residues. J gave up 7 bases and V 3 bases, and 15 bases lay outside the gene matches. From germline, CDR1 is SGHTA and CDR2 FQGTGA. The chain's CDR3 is CASSLSASSGKRNEQFF. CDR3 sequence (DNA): TGTGCCAGCAGCTTGTCCGCCTCTAGCGGTAAAAGGAATGAGCAGTTCTTC.

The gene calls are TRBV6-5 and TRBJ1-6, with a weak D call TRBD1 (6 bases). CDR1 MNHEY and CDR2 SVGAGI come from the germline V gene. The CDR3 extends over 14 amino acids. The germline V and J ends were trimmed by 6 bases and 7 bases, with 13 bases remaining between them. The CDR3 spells CASRSQGRNSPLHF. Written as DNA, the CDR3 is TGTGCCAGCAGATCCCAGGGGCGAAATTCACCCCTCCACTTT.

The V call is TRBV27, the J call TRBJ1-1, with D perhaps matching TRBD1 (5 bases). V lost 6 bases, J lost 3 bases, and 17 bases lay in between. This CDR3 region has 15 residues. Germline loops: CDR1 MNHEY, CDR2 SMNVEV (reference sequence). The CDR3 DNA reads TGTGCCAGCAGCCGGACCCCGGGGGTGGACACTGAAGCTTTCTTT. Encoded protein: CASSRTPGVDTEAFF.